These 19 T cell receptor beta chains were all obtained from the same sample, sequenced in a study of blood T cell repertoires in COVID-19. Repertoires were generated with immunoSEQ multiplex PCR, while TCRdb's copy carries only in-frame clones and drops some. This sample has over 55,000 clones; approximately 77% occur once, and the top ten carry around 30%. Material for sequencing was peripheral blood. The receptors come from a human donor in a cohort sampled during active COVID-19.

This chain uses TRBV6-2 or TRBV6-3 with TRBJ1-6; 7 bases agree with TRBD1. This CDR3 is built from 15 residues. Trimming cost V 4 bases and J 2 bases; bases outside gene matches: 2. Germline CDR1 and CDR2: MNHEY and SVGEGT. The chain's CDR3 is CASSSGGTYNSPLHF. CDR3 DNA: TGTGCCAGCAGTTCAGGGGGGACCTATAATTCACCCCTCCACTTT.

This sequence joins TRBV7-2 and TRBJ2-3; 8 nucleotides agree with TRBD2. Trimming at V came to 0 bases and at J to 4 bases, leaving 12 bases not matched to a gene. This CDR3 comprises 18 residues. CDR1 and CDR2 (germline): SGHTA, FQGNSA. The CDR3 sequence: CASSLAGQAGASADTQYF. The DNA for the CDR3 is TGTGCCAGCAGCTTAGCGGGGCAAGCGGGAGCTAGCGCAGATACGCAGTATTTT.

This clone appeared a few times. J is TRBJ2-5 and V is TRBV5-1; TRBD1 matches at 8 bases. V lost 4 bases and J lost 4; bases outside the gene matches: 12. Per germline, CDR1 SGHRS and CDR2 YFSETQ. This CDR3 spans 16 amino acids. The CDR3 here is CASSGDRGWGLETQYF. CDR3 DNA: TGCGCCAGCAGCGGAGACAGGGGTTGGGGTCTAGAGACCCAGTACTTC.

This clone was recorded many times. The chain has TRBV19 and TRBJ2-1; D not resolved. Trimming took 5 bases from V and 4 from J, leaving 3 bases between them. Looked up from germline, CDR1 is LNHDA and CDR2 is SQIVND (reference sequence). The CDR3 is 11 residues long. The CDR3 DNA is TGTGCCAGTAGTGAGTACAATGAGCAGTTCTTC. Its protein product is CASSEYNEQFF.

This chain uses TRBV5-8 with TRBJ2-2; TRBD2 aligns across 7 bases. V shed 3 bases and J 4 bases; nucleotides not matched to a gene: 6. Germline loops: CDR1 SGHTS, CDR2 YDEGEE. This CDR3 spans 15 amino acids. The CDR3 DNA reads TGTGCCAGCAGCTGGGGGGGAAGTGGCACCGGGGAGCTGTTTTTT. It encodes CASSWGGSGTGELFF.

The chain is built from TRBV9 and TRBJ2-7; D is unclear. Deletions cut 0 bases from V and 2 bases from J, with 9 bases between. Germline V gene data show CDR1 as SGDLS and CDR2 as YYNGEE. The CDR3 is 14 amino acids. The CDR3 protein is CASSVGRQTYEQYF. The DNA for the CDR3 is TGTGCCAGCAGCGTAGGGCGGCAGACCTACGAGCAGTACTTC.

The chain joins TRBV4-1 to TRBJ2-7; perhaps TRBD1 as D (6 bases). V shed 0 bases and J shed 3 bases, with 12 bases lying between them. CDR3 length equals 15 residues. Germline assignment: CDR1 MGHRA and CDR2 YSYEKL. The CDR3 loop reads CASSQDPTGNYEQYF. The CDR3 nucleotides are TGCGCCAGCAGCCAAGATCCCACAGGGAACTACGAGCAGTACTTC.

The chain carries TRBV27 and TRBJ1-2; D is possibly TRBD1 (5 bases). The CDR3 has 17 residues. V lost 5 bases to trimming and J lost 3 bases, with 22 bases between them. The germline CDR1 and CDR2 sequences are MNHEY and SMNVEV (reference sequence). The CDR3 is CASSSWPQGPFDYGYTF. Written as DNA, the CDR3 is TGTGCCAGCAGTAGCTGGCCCCAGGGCCCTTTTGACTATGGCTACACCTTC.

The J gene is TRBJ2-1, the V gene TRBV4-1; no firm D call. Trimming shortened V by 4 bases and J by 8 bases, and 12 bases separated the two germline ends. The germline CDR1 and CDR2 sequences are MGHRA and YSYEKL. This CDR3 comprises 13 residues. This CDR3 reads CASSPPSKDEQFF. CDR3 in DNA: TGCGCCAGCAGCCCACCTAGTAAGGATGAGCAGTTCTTC.

This clone appeared once. V usage is TRBV6-6 and J usage is TRBJ1-5; TRBD1 matches at 7 bases. The CDR3 is made up of 16 amino acids. The germline CDR1 and CDR2 sequences are MNHNY and SVGAGI (reference sequence). V was pared by 7 bases and J by 0 bases, with 9 bases of the junction left unmatched. This CDR3 reads CASTGDRPYSNQPQHF. The CDR3 coding sequence is TGTGCCAGCACCGGGGACAGACCTTATAGCAATCAGCCCCAGCATTTT.

The rearrangement links TRBV4-1 to TRBJ2-1; TRBD2 matches at 11 bases. Trimming at V came to 0 bases and at J to 3 bases, leaving 1 base not matched to a gene. The CDR3 has 16 residues. Germline V CDR1 and CDR2: MGHRA, YSYEKL. CDR3 amino acids: CASSQEGTSGYNEQFF. The CDR3 nucleotides are TGCGCCAGCAGCCAAGAGGGGACTAGCGGCTACAATGAGCAGTTCTTC.

The chain uses TRBV3-1 (or the pseudogene TRBV3-2) and TRBJ2-7; D may be TRBD2 (5 bases). The CDR3 totals 12 residues. V was clipped by 6 bases and J by 6 bases, with 12 bases between them. The germline V gene encodes CDR1 LGHDT and CDR2 YNNKEL (reference sequence). In DNA form, the CDR3 reads TGTGCCAGCAGATTCCGGGCGGGCGAGCAGTACTTC. Translated: CASRFRAGEQYF.

V and J are TRBV5-1 and TRBJ2-5; tentatively, D is TRBD2 (6 bases). The length of the CDR3 is 16 residues. The V and J ends lost 1 base and 2 bases respectively, with 15 bases between them. From germline, CDR1 is SGHRS and CDR2 YFSETQ. DNA of the CDR3: TGCGCCAGCAGCTTGATTGGTCTAGCGACTCAAGAGACCCAGTACTTC. Translating gives CASSLIGLATQETQYF.

This clone was counted between two and nine times. The V gene is TRBV7-9, the J gene TRBJ2-5; TRBD2 aligns across 8 bases. J gave up 0 bases and V 7 bases, and 7 bases lay outside the gene matches. In germline, CDR1 is SEHNR, CDR2 FQNEAQ (reference sequence). The CDR3 is 15 residues long. CDR3 loop: CASIHNSGNQETQYF. The CDR3 DNA sequence: TGTGCCAGCATCCATAATAGCGGGAACCAAGAGACCCAGTACTTC. The full variable domain, its missing parts supplied by reference TRBV7-9 and TRBJ2-5, is DTGVSQNPRHKITKRGQNVTFRCDPISEHNRLYWYRQTLGQGPEFLTYFQNEAQLEKSRLLSDRFSAERPKGSFSTLEIQRTEQGDSAMYLCASIHNSGNQETQYFGPGTRLLVL.

The rearrangement uses TRBV19 and TRBJ2-5; a possible D gene is TRBD2 (6 bases). Germline V lookup: CDR1 LNHDA, CDR2 SQIVND (reference sequence). The V and J ends lost 5 bases and 5 bases respectively, with 12 bases between them. CDR3 size: 13 residues. CDR3 DNA sequence: TGTGCCAGTAGTGATGGAGGGTGGGAGACCCAGTACTTC. This encodes CASSDGGWETQYF.

The rearrangement joins TRBV10-3 to TRBJ2-3; the D gene is possibly TRBD2 (6 bases). The V gene's germline CDR1 is ENHRY and CDR2 SYGVKD. This CDR3 is 14 amino acids long. V lost 7 bases, J lost 4 bases, and 15 bases lay in between. CDR3 DNA sequence: TGTGCCATCAACGTGGGAGGAGGGGCAGATACGCAGTATTTT. Encoded protein: CAINVGGGADTQYF.

The V and J genes are TRBV6-5 and TRBJ2-1, with D possibly being TRBD1 (6 bases). CDR3 length: 16 residues. The V gene lost 2 bases and the J gene lost 5 bases, with 16 bases spanning the gap. Germline lookup yields CDR1 MNHEY and CDR2 SVGAGI. CDR3 residues: CASSYVPGTINNEQFF. DNA for the CDR3: TGTGCCAGCAGTTACGTCCCCGGGACAATTAACAATGAGCAGTTCTTC.

The gene calls are TRBV4-3 and TRBJ2-7; 10 bases line up with TRBD2. The CDR3 extends over 16 amino acids. Germline assignment: CDR1 LGHNA and CDR2 YSLEER. J gave up 1 base and V 2 bases, and 5 bases lay outside the gene matches. The CDR3 region is CASSQSRTSGSYEQYF. CDR3 bases: TGCGCCAGCAGCCAATCCCGGACTAGCGGATCCTACGAGCAGTACTTC.

The CDR3 here is CATSRPAGLAGGRNTGELFF. CDR3 in DNA: TGTGCCACCAGCAGACCTGCGGGACTAGCGGGAGGGCGAAACACCGGGGAGCTGTTTTTT. The chain recombines TRBV15 with TRBJ2-2; TRBD2 aligns across 16 bases. The CDR3 runs to 20 residues. With V trimmed by 2 bases and J by 2 bases, 8 bases remained unmatched. Germline loops: CDR1 LNHNV, CDR2 YYDKDF (reference sequence).